This T cell receptor beta chain was captured by sequencing in a study of graft-versus-host responses after intestinal transplantation. Study details: Among the recipients, all got anti-thymocyte globulin induction and then tacrolimus and steroids for around 3 years. Regarding the study as a whole: Recipient marrow harbored GvH clones, some of which surfaced first in ileum or blood.

This CDR3 spans 13 amino acids. V was clipped by 5 bases and J by 6 bases; unmatched bases: 6. Germline V lookup: CDR1 SGHRS, CDR2 YFSETQ. Notes on this clone: Antigen specificity is unknown.

Measured with immunoSEQ multiplex PCR; TCRdb has only the in-frame clones, and not every one. Among tens of thousands of clones listed, approximately 94% were seen once. This receptor was identified in a human donor who received an intestinal transplant. Material: unstimulated CD8+ T cells sorted from spleen or lymph node cells, obtained before intestinal transplant. The genes are TRBV5-1 and TRBJ2-7, with 9 bases identical to TRBD2. The CDR3 is CASRYAGGPEQYF. CDR3 nucleotides: TGCGCCAGCAGGTACGCGGGAGGGCCCGAGCAGTACTTC.